This T cell receptor beta chain was profiled in a study of OX40 agonist ivuxolimab in advanced cancers. Study-wide background: Averaging 60 years in age, with a range of about 23 to 80, the cohort was 82.7% male. Study-level results: The 0.1-3.0 mg/kg partial responders had among the lowest clonal expansion.

As concerns this clone: Its specificity is unknown.

Assay used: immunoSEQ multiplex PCR; TCRdb lists only in-frame clones, some missing. The data contain approximately 62,000 clones, 88% of them singletons. This clonotype was sampled from an adult with an advanced solid tumor such as melanoma, head and neck, liver or kidney cancer. Specimen: CD4+ or CD8+ T cells sorted from blood, collected in a trial of the OX40 agonist ivuxolimab.

Here the CDR3 reads CASSYSRAGYEQYF. The DNA of the CDR3 is TGTGCCAGCAGTTACTCTCGGGCCGGCTACGAGCAGTACTTC. This rearrangement joins TRBV6-5 to TRBJ2-7; D unclear. This CDR3 spans 14 amino acids. V was pared by 0 bases and J by 3 bases, with 9 bases between. Germline assignment: CDR1 MNHEY and CDR2 SVGAGI.